This record looks at one T cell receptor (beta chain) sequence and its context. Its antigen remains unidentified. This PCR relied on a set of 60 Vbeta primers and 13 Jbeta primers. Some clones are missing from TCRdb's copy, which holds only in-frame ones; the method was immunoSEQ multiplex PCR. The sample lists some 150,000 clones; 65% to 90% were seen once. The data were taken from a study of cytomegalovirus exposure and HLA in healthy donors. Study-level results: It was likely that a cluster of highly shared sequence variants was a sequencing artifact. In vitro checks showed that a few CMV-associated chains really do target CMV antigens.

The CDR3 length is 15 residues. Per germline, CDR1 SGHNT and CDR2 YYREEE (reference sequence). V dropped 0 bases and J dropped 4; count of bases not matched to a gene: 3. The TCR originated in a woman aged 45-60 years in good health and CMV-seropositive. The chain is built from TRBV5-4 and TRBJ1-5, with 8 positions matching TRBD1. The sample comprised PBMCs. CDR3 protein: CASSLGGTGNQPQHF. The DNA for the CDR3 is TGTGCCAGCAGCTTGGGGGGGACAGGAAATCAGCCCCAGCATTTT.